This T cell receptor beta chain was captured by sequencing in a study of T-cell reconstitution after alpha-beta-depleted transplantation in children (TCRdb year 2016). A note on the overall study: Using TCR repertoire profiling, the study followed T-cell immune reconstitution in a quantitative way in children after TCRalphabeta/CD19-depleted allogeneic hematopoietic cell transplantation.

The CDR3 totals 12 residues, both ends included. CDR1 and CDR2 are read off the germline V gene as KGHDR and SFDVKD. Library construction relied on PCR. The reads were generated on an Illumina HiSeq 2500. TCR libraries were prepared with molecular barcoding, using unique molecular identifiers to normalize TCRbeta repertoire quantification. TCRdb's own reprocessing of the public reads used fastp at Q25 and MiXCR and kept productive beta chains. Merged by CDR3 protein, the rows form single entries marked with the most common genes and DNA. The sample table shows about 340,000 distinct CDR3 sequences, and 10% are seen once. The ten top clones hold approximately 2.3% of the sample. On this clonotype: Its recognized antigen is unknown. Likely a read error: the CDR3 ends without its conserved phenylalanine or tryptophan. Because the CDR3's place on the DNA is in doubt, the DNA is left out and the CDR3 is given as listed by TCRdb.

The TCR originated in a human donor who donated a stem cell graft to a child with acute lymphoblastic leukemia. The sequences come from PBMCs from the stem cell graft donor, collected from the stem cell graft. Recombination connected TRBV24-1 to TRBJ2-3; no DNA check was done on the table's D call, TRBD2. The CDR3 region: CATSEPSGDTQY.